This T cell receptor beta chain is from a study of blood T cells in healthy people across ages. This clonotype was counted only a few times. No antigen is known for it. Sample-barcoded 5' priming and a J-beta primer mix drove a second PCR of roughly 7 to 11 cycles. TCRdb reprocessed the 5' RACE reads via MiXCR and lists one record per CDR3 protein. The sample shows over 1,200,000 distinct CDR3 sequences, approximately 63% of them seen only once. Study-wide points: TCR beta diversity, measured per million T cells, fell in a roughly linear way with age.

Germline V gene sequence: CDR1 MGHRA, CDR2 YSYEKL. The CDR3 contains 15 residues. V dropped 1 base and J dropped 3 bases, with 10 bases sitting between them. Sequenced material: blood. This TCR was recovered from a man aged 18 to 29 in good health. J is TRBJ1-5 and V is TRBV4-1; D ambiguous. The CDR3 loop reads CASSQGLRDNQPQHF. In DNA form, the CDR3 reads TGCGCCAGCAGCCAAGGCCTGAGGGACAATCAGCCCCAGCATTTT.